A single sample gave rise to the 15 T cell receptor beta chains below, sequenced in a study of blood T cell repertoires in COVID-19. Clones were sequenced by immunoSEQ multiplex PCR, and TCRdb holds only the in-frame ones, with some missing. The data hold about 440,000 clones, with around 90% observed a single time. Sequences were obtained from PBMCs or T cells enriched from blood (not recorded which). The receptors originated from a woman under 30 with acute COVID-19.

The chain links TRBV6-5 to TRBJ2-7; 9 bases fit TRBD1. CDR1 and CDR2 (germline): MNHEY, SVGAGI. The junction had 6 bases not matched to a gene; V was cut back by 5 bases and J by 1 base. The CDR3 covers 15 residues. The CDR3 bases are TGTGCCAGCAGTCGTCCGGGACAGGGTTCCTACGAGCAGTACTTC. This translates into CASSRPGQGSYEQYF.

V and J are TRBV9 and TRBJ1-5; TRBD1 matches at 7 bases. The CDR3 extends over 14 amino acids. The germline V gene has CDR1 SGDLS and CDR2 YYNGEE. The junction had 4 bases not matched to a gene; V was cut back by 4 bases and J by 3 bases. The CDR3 reads CASSPGTVNQPQHF. CDR3 DNA sequence: TGTGCCAGCAGCCCCGGGACAGTCAATCAGCCCCAGCATTTT.

This sequence joins TRBV6-5 and TRBJ2-5; D is possibly TRBD1 (5 bases). The CDR3 extends over 14 amino acids. Trimming pared 2 bases from V and 0 bases from J, leaving 7 bases between. Germline lookup yields CDR1 MNHEY and CDR2 SVGAGI. The DNA for the CDR3 is TGTGCCAGCAGTTACGTCAGGGACCAAGAGACCCAGTACTTC. Its protein is CASSYVRDQETQYF.

The V and J genes are TRBV7-2 and TRBJ2-2; the D gene is possibly TRBD2 (5 bases). The CDR3 sequence is 17 residues long. Germline V gene lookup returns CDR1 SGHTA and CDR2 FQGNSA. V lost 1 base, J lost 3 bases, and 15 bases lay in between. DNA of the CDR3: TGTGCCAGCAGCTTAGTGTATCGACTAAATGACACCGGGGAGCTGTTTTTT. This sequence encodes CASSLVYRLNDTGELFF. The whole variable domain, filled in from reference TRBV7-2 and TRBJ2-2, reads GAGVSQSPSNKVTEKGKDVELRCDPISGHTALYWYRQSLGQGLEFLIYFQGNSAPDKSGLPSDRFSAERTGGSVSTLTIQRTQQEDSAVYLCASSLVYRLNDTGELFFGEGSRLTVL.

This clone was detected only once. The rearrangement joins TRBV11-2 to TRBJ2-7, with TRBD2 matching 14 bases. This CDR3 is 16 amino acids long. J lost 7 bases, V lost 1 base, and 6 bases had no gene match. The germline gives CDR1 SGHAT, CDR2 FQNNGV. CDR3 sequence: CASSLARLAGGQEQYF. The CDR3 bases are TGTGCCAGCAGCTTAGCCCGACTAGCGGGGGGGCAGGAGCAGTACTTC.

The J gene is TRBJ2-7, the V gene TRBV6-5; D gene unclear. Germline CDR1 is MNHEY and CDR2 is SVGAGI. Trimming left V 6 bases short and J 0 bases short, with 9 bases between. This CDR3 has 13 amino acids. CDR3 sequence reads: CASRAPSSYEQYF. CDR3 nucleotide sequence: TGTGCCAGCAGGGCCCCTTCCTCCTACGAGCAGTACTTC.

This chain joins TRBV11-3 and TRBJ2-5, with D perhaps TRBD2 (5 bases). Between the trimmed V and J ends, which lost 5 bases and 2 bases, there was a span of 9 bases. The V gene's germline CDR1 is SGHNT and CDR2 YENEEA. This CDR3 is 13 amino acids long. CDR3 nucleotide sequence: TGTGCCAGCAGCCTCGGGATACAAGAGACCCAGTACTTC. Translation gives CASSLGIQETQYF. Drawing the rest from reference TRBV11-3 and TRBJ2-5, the complete variable domain is EAGVVQSPRYKIIEKKQPVAFWCNPISGHNTLYWYLQNLGQGPELLIRYENEEAVDDSQLPKDRFSAERLKGVDSTLKIQPAELGDSAVYLCASSLGIQETQYFGPGTRLLVL.

The rearrangement links TRBV29-1 to TRBJ1-1; no clear D gene. This CDR3 has 14 residues. Germline loops: CDR1 SQVTM, CDR2 ANQGSEA. Trimming stripped 5 bases from V and 1 base from J, with 14 bases between. The CDR3 is CSVQASLSNTEAFF. CDR3 DNA: TGCAGCGTTCAAGCCAGTTTATCGAACACTGAAGCTTTCTTT.

V is TRBV7-8 and J is TRBJ2-7, with 9 bases fitting TRBD2. Per germline, CDR1 SGHVS and CDR2 FQNEAQ. V dropped 5 bases and J dropped 5; count of bases not matched to a gene: 10. The CDR3 spans 15 residues. This CDR3 reads CASSTTRTSVNEQYF. For the CDR3, the DNA is TGTGCCAGCAGCACAACCCGGACTAGCGTAAACGAGCAGTACTTC.

A single count supports this clone. The chain uses TRBV6-6 and TRBJ2-7, with 7 nucleotides matching TRBD1. V shed 7 bases and J 6 bases; nucleotides not matched to a gene: 12. Germline V gives CDR1 MNHNY, CDR2 SVGAGI (reference sequence). The CDR3 spans 14 residues. CDR3 nucleotides: TGTGCCAGCACCAAAGATATTCCAGGGGGCGAGCAGTACTTC. Its protein is CASTKDIPGGEQYF.

The chain combines TRBV29-1 with TRBJ2-7; TRBD1 matches 7 bases. V lost 4 bases, J lost 3 bases, and 9 bases stayed unmatched. There are 14 residues in the CDR3. Germline V gives CDR1 SQVTM, CDR2 ANQGSEA. The CDR3 region is CSVGTTRGRYEQYF. The CDR3 DNA reads TGCAGCGTTGGGACGACAAGGGGGCGCTACGAGCAGTACTTC.

The chain joins TRBV4-3 to TRBJ2-7; D may be TRBD2 (5 bases). Germline values: CDR1 LGHNA, CDR2 YSLEER. The germline V and J ends were trimmed by 3 bases and 0 bases, with 9 bases remaining between them. The CDR3 consists of 14 residues. The CDR3 is CASSQRRSSYEQYF. The CDR3 nucleotides are TGCGCCAGCAGCCAGAGGAGGAGCTCCTACGAGCAGTACTTC.

The gene calls are TRBV7-9 and TRBJ2-3, with TRBD2 matching over 9 bases. Germline-derived CDR1 and CDR2 are SEHNR and FQNEAQ (reference sequence). This CDR3 has 13 residues. V was clipped by 3 bases and J by 6 bases; unmatched bases: 1. This chain's CDR3 is CASSFGTSDTQYF. CDR3 nucleotide sequence: TGTGCCAGCAGCTTTGGGACTAGCGATACGCAGTATTTT.

CDR3 coding DNA: TGCAGCGTTGACGGGACAGGAGGGCCCACTAACTATGGCTACACCTTC. Translation: CSVDGTGGPTNYGYTF. V is TRBV29-1 and J is TRBJ1-2; TRBD1 agrees at 8 bases. This CDR3 region has 16 residues. In germline, CDR1 is SQVTM, CDR2 ANQGSEA. Trimming removed 3 bases from V and 0 bases from J; junction bases left unmatched: 9.

The chain is built from TRBV7-9 and TRBJ1-3; D is ambiguous. The CDR3 is 14 residues long. Germline values: CDR1 SEHNR, CDR2 FQNEAQ (reference sequence). V was clipped by 0 bases and J by 4 bases, with 7 bases between them. CDR3 nucleotide sequence: TGTGCCAGCAGCTTAGCCCAAGCCGGAAACACCATATATTTT. It encodes CASSLAQAGNTIYF.